The clone carrying this T cell receptor (beta chain) was seen repeatedly, ten times or more. There were no recent acute infections or vaccinations among the donors, who were healthy HIV-negative adults. These data come from a study of shared clonotypes between healthy human individuals. The V and J ends lost 5 bases and 8 bases respectively, with 12 bases between them. The CDR3 has 11 amino acids. Germline V gene data show CDR1 as SQVTM and CDR2 as ANQGSEA. Genomic DNA (from each subset) was split evenly across several immunoSEQ plates. The repertoire was sequenced with immunoSEQ multiplex PCR; TCRdb's copy has only in-frame clones and lacks some. This sample has roughly 110,000 clones, with about two thirds found just once.

The source material was memory CD8+ T cells sorted from blood. The subset: CD45RO+ cells pooled with CCR7-negative TemRA cells. The chain recombines TRBV29-1 with TRBJ1-2; the D is unclear. The origin of this receptor is a woman in her twenties or thirties in good health. The CDR3 protein is CSVSTPEGYTF. The CDR3 DNA follows: TGCAGCGTTTCCACCCCAGAGGGCTACACCTTC.